This is a list of T cell receptor beta chains from one sample in a study of CD8+ T cells in alopecia areata. Some clones are missing from TCRdb's copy, which holds only in-frame ones; the method was immunoSEQ multiplex PCR. Found here are 150,000 to 200,000 clones, roughly 70% of them singletons; the top ten hold 1.3%. This specimen was CD4+ T cells sorted from blood, taken around week 50, from a patient treated with tofacitinib. The receptors come from a human donor with alopecia areata. The CDR3 runs from the conserved cysteine through the conserved F or W. The D gene is left open where the match is weak. Some rows have no size entry. The others give once, few or many, or a class for an expanded clone.

d_call: TRBD1
clone_size: .
v_call: TRBV7-2
j_call: TRBJ2-7
cdr3_nt: TGTGCCAGCAGCTCCGGGACAGGGGGGTCCTACGAGCAGTACTTC
cdr3_aa: CASSSGTGGSYEQYF

d_call: .
clone_size: .
v_call: TRBV30
j_call: TRBJ1-2
cdr3_nt: TGTGCCTGGAACCTGCAGGGGATTGACACCTTC
cdr3_aa: CAWNLQGIDTF

d_call: TRBD1
clone_size: few
v_call: TRBV29-1
j_call: TRBJ2-3
cdr3_nt: TGCAGCGTTGATTCCCAGGGGGTGACAGATACGCAGTATTTT
cdr3_aa: CSVDSQGVTDTQYF

d_call: .
clone_size: once
v_call: TRBV6-5
j_call: TRBJ1-1
cdr3_nt: TGTGCCAGCAGTTACTCCTGGGGAAACACTGAAGCTTTCTTT
cdr3_aa: CASSYSWGNTEAFF

d_call: .
clone_size: .
v_call: TRBV30
j_call: TRBJ1-1
cdr3_nt: TGTGCCTGGAGTGTAGGAAGCAGAAACACTGAAGCTTTCTTT
cdr3_aa: CAWSVGSRNTEAFF

d_call: TRBD1
clone_size: .
v_call: TRBV29-1
j_call: TRBJ2-5
cdr3_nt: TGCAGCGTTGGACTCACAGGGGTGCAAGAGACCCAGTACTTC
cdr3_aa: CSVGLTGVQETQYF

d_call: TRBD1
clone_size: .
v_call: TRBV2
j_call: TRBJ2-2
cdr3_nt: TGTGCCAGCACCCAGGACAGGGGCACCGGGGAGCTGTTTTTT
cdr3_aa: CASTQDRGTGELFF

d_call: TRBD1
clone_size: .
v_call: TRBV29-1
j_call: TRBJ2-3
cdr3_nt: TGCAGCGGAGGACAGGGTGTTTGGGATACGCAGTATTTT
cdr3_aa: CSGGQGVWDTQYF

d_call: .
clone_size: .
v_call: TRBV30
j_call: TRBJ1-5
cdr3_nt: TGTGCCTGGAGTGCAACGACAGAGAATCAGCCCCAGCATTTT
cdr3_aa: CAWSATTENQPQHF

d_call: .
clone_size: .
v_call: TRBV20-1
j_call: TRBJ2-1
cdr3_nt: TGCAGTGCCCGGGGAACAGATGAGCAGTTCTTC
cdr3_aa: CSARGTDEQFF

d_call: .
clone_size: few
v_call: TRBV20-1
j_call: TRBJ2-5
cdr3_nt: TGCAGTGCTAGAGAAGAGACCCAGTACTTC
cdr3_aa: CSAREETQYF

d_call: .
clone_size: .
v_call: TRBV29-1
j_call: TRBJ2-7
cdr3_nt: TGCAGCGTTACTAAAGGTGCCACCTACGAGCAGTACTTC
cdr3_aa: CSVTKGATYEQYF

d_call: TRBD1
clone_size: .
v_call: TRBV30
j_call: TRBJ1-1
cdr3_nt: TGTGCCTGGAAGGGACAGGTGAACACTGAAGCTTTCTTT
cdr3_aa: CAWKGQVNTEAFF

d_call: .
clone_size: .
v_call: TRBV29-1
j_call: TRBJ2-3
cdr3_nt: TGCAGCGTTGAGACCGGGAGCGCAGATACGCAGTATTTT
cdr3_aa: CSVETGSADTQYF

d_call: .
clone_size: .
v_call: TRBV29-1
j_call: TRBJ1-2
cdr3_nt: TGCAGCGCTGAGGATGATGGCTACACCTTC
cdr3_aa: CSAEDDGYTF

d_call: TRBD2
clone_size: .
v_call: TRBV27
j_call: TRBJ2-1
cdr3_nt: TGTGCCAGCAGTCCTCTAAGCGGGGGCAGTGAGCAGTTCTTC
cdr3_aa: CASSPLSGGSEQFF

d_call: TRBD1
clone_size: .
v_call: TRBV4-3
j_call: TRBJ1-2
cdr3_nt: TGCGCCAGCAGCCAGAGGGGACAGGACTATGGCTACACCTTC
cdr3_aa: CASSQRGQDYGYTF

d_call: .
clone_size: .
v_call: TRBV5-4
j_call: TRBJ1-6
cdr3_nt: TGTGCCAGCAGCCCAGACACAGGGTCACGATCACCCCTCCACTTT
cdr3_aa: CASSPDTGSRSPLHF

d_call: .
clone_size: .
v_call: TRBV7-8
j_call: TRBJ1-2
cdr3_nt: TGTGCCAGCAGCATAAGCGAAGCCCTCTATGGCTACACCTTC
cdr3_aa: CASSISEALYGYTF

d_call: .
clone_size: .
v_call: TRBV27
j_call: TRBJ2-1
cdr3_nt: TGTGCCAGCACTCCCGTTTTGGCCGGTCTCCTGGGATACAATGAGCAGTTCTTC
cdr3_aa: CASTPVLAGLLGYNEQFF

d_call: .
clone_size: .
v_call: TRBV30
j_call: TRBJ1-6
cdr3_nt: TGTGCCTGGAGCAGGGCCGGATCACCCCTCCACTTT
cdr3_aa: CAWSRAGSPLHF

d_call: .
clone_size: .
v_call: TRBV7-2
j_call: TRBJ2-7
cdr3_nt: TGTGCCAGCAGCGCCCCACTAGGGGACTCCTACGAGCAGTACTTC
cdr3_aa: CASSAPLGDSYEQYF

d_call: TRBD2
clone_size: few
v_call: TRBV5-6
j_call: TRBJ2-3
cdr3_nt: TGTGCCAGCGCTGTGGGCGGGGGGGCCGTTGTTACGGCAGATACGCAGTATTTT
cdr3_aa: CASAVGGGAVVTADTQYF

d_call: .
clone_size: .
v_call: TRBV18
j_call: TRBJ1-1
cdr3_nt: TGTGCCAGCTCACCAAAGAGGAAGGGAGGATACACTGAAGCTTTCTTT
cdr3_aa: CASSPKRKGGYTEAFF

d_call: .
clone_size: .
v_call: TRBV29-1
j_call: TRBJ2-1
cdr3_nt: TGCAGCGTTGAAGATCGAGGAAAAAGGGGGTCCTACAATGAGCAGTTCTTC
cdr3_aa: CSVEDRGKRGSYNEQFF

d_call: .
clone_size: .
v_call: TRBV30
j_call: TRBJ1-2
cdr3_nt: TGTTGTCTAAGGACCGGCAACTATGGCTACACCTTC
cdr3_aa: CCLRTGNYGYTF

d_call: .
clone_size: few
v_call: TRBV7-9
j_call: TRBJ2-3
cdr3_nt: TGTGCCAGCAGCACCGAGGCGGTTAGGGATACGCAGTATTTT
cdr3_aa: CASSTEAVRDTQYF

d_call: TRBD1
clone_size: .
v_call: TRBV6-1
j_call: TRBJ1-5
cdr3_nt: TGTGCCAGCACCACGGACAGGCAAGATCAGCCCCAGCATTTT
cdr3_aa: CASTTDRQDQPQHF